This is a list of T cell receptor beta chains from one sample in a study of blood T cell repertoires in COVID-19. Sequencing used immunoSEQ multiplex PCR; TCRdb keeps in-frame clones, though not all of them. This sample has approximately 35,000 clones, with roughly 82% found just once. The sequencing input was peripheral blood. The receptors were sampled from a human donor in a cohort sampled during active COVID-19. The CDR3 runs from the conserved cysteine through the conserved F or W. D genes are given only for firm matches. Expanded clones are given a class, and other clones once, few, many or no size at all.

CDR3 protein | CDR3 DNA | CDR3 length | clone size | V gene | D gene | J gene
CASSKTALNTEAFF | TGTGCCAGCAGCAAGACAGCCCTGAACACTGAAGCTTTCTTT | 14 | - | TRBV7-2 | - | TRBJ1-1
CASSPRQGQDYGYTF | TGTGCCAGCTCACCCCGACAGGGTCAGGACTATGGCTACACCTTC | 15 | - | TRBV18 | TRBD1 | TRBJ1-2
CASSIQGAGNTIYF | TGCGCCAGCAGCATACAGGGGGCTGGAAACACCATATATTTT | 14 | - | TRBV5-1 | TRBD1 | TRBJ1-3
CATSTRRGQDNQPQHF | TGTGCCACCAGCACCCGCAGGGGGCAAGACAATCAGCCCCAGCATTTT | 16 | - | TRBV15 | TRBD1 | TRBJ1-5
CASSLDPGWQSPLHF | TGCGCCAGCAGCTTGGATCCGGGATGGCAATCACCCCTCCACTTT | 15 | - | TRBV5-1 | - | TRBJ1-6
CASSPTRDSLNEKLFF | TGTGCCAGCAGCCCCACACGGGACAGCTTAAATGAAAAACTGTTTTTT | 16 | few | TRBV7-9 | TRBD1 | TRBJ1-4
CASSPESGGNEKLFF | TGTGCCAGCAGCCCGGAGTCTGGCGGAAATGAAAAACTGTTTTTT | 15 | - | TRBV5-5 | - | TRBJ1-4
CASSEMSKEAFF | TGTGCCAGCAGTGAAATGAGTAAAGAAGCTTTCTTT | 12 | - | TRBV6-1 | - | TRBJ1-1
CASSIRDYSNQPQHF | TGTGCCAGTAGTATCCGGGACTATAGCAATCAGCCCCAGCATTTT | 15 | - | TRBV19 | - | TRBJ1-5
CASSPQQLGSSPLHF | TGTGCCAGCAGTCCGCAGCAGCTAGGGAGTTCACCCCTCCACTTT | 15 | - | TRBV27 | - | TRBJ1-6
CASSVTGGWNQPQHF | TGTGCCAGTAGTGTCACAGGGGGATGGAATCAGCCCCAGCATTTT | 15 | - | TRBV19 | TRBD1 | TRBJ1-5
CASSLDPGYTEAFF | TGTGCCAGCAGCTTAGATCCCGGTTACACTGAAGCTTTCTTT | 14 | - | TRBV11-3 | - | TRBJ1-1
CASSQVARYTDTQYF | TGCGCCAGCAGCCAAGTAGCGCGGTACACAGATACGCAGTATTTT | 15 | - | TRBV4-1 | - | TRBJ2-3
CASSDRRNTEAFF | TGCGCCAGCAGCGACAGGAGGAACACTGAAGCTTTCTTT | 13 | - | TRBV5-1 | - | TRBJ1-1
CASSPVSGSNQPQHF | TGTGCCAGCAGCCCGGTTTCAGGTAGCAATCAGCCCCAGCATTTT | 15 | - | TRBV3-1/TRBV3-2 | - | TRBJ1-5
CASSERTGRQPQHF | TGTGCCAGCTCTGAACGGACAGGGCGTCAGCCCCAGCATTTT | 14 | - | TRBV27 | TRBD1 | TRBJ1-5
CASTGGTYGWELFF | TGTGCCAGCACCGGGGGGACGTATGGGTGGGAGCTGTTTTTT | 14 | - | TRBV6-6 | TRBD2 | TRBJ2-2
CASSRPGTGLKGYEQYF | TGCGCCAGCAGCCGTCCCGGGACAGGGTTGAAAGGCTACGAGCAGTACTTC | 17 | - | TRBV5-1 | TRBD1 | TRBJ2-7
CASSGPTGGAETQYF | TGTGCCAGCAGTGGACCGACAGGGGGCGCCGAGACCCAGTACTTC | 15 | - | TRBV6-2/TRBV6-3 | TRBD1 | TRBJ2-5
CASSPQMGRVSYGYTF | TGTGCCAGCAGCCCCCAAATGGGCAGGGTATCCTATGGCTACACCTTC | 16 | few | TRBV9 | - | TRBJ1-2
CASNNRGNTEAFF | TGTGCCAGCAACAACCGGGGGAACACTGAAGCTTTCTTT | 13 | - | TRBV9 | - | TRBJ1-1
CASSTTGFSNTEAFF | TGTGCCAGCTCAACGACAGGGTTTTCGAACACTGAAGCTTTCTTT | 15 | few | TRBV27 | TRBD1 | TRBJ1-1
CSVYTPDGKRTIYF | TGCAGCGTTTATACTCCTGACGGGAAACGGACCATATATTTT | 14 | - | TRBV29-1 | - | TRBJ1-3
CASSLVETGDSNEQFF | TGTGCCAGCAGCTTAGTAGAGACAGGGGATTCTAATGAGCAGTTCTTC | 16 | - | TRBV11-2 | TRBD1 | TRBJ2-1
CASSQEPVGGSGNTIYF | TGCGCCAGCAGCCAAGAGCCTGTCGGGGGATCTGGAAACACCATATATTTT | 17 | - | TRBV4-1 | - | TRBJ1-3
CASSRTGLHEQYF | TGTGCCAGCAGCCGGACAGGGTTACACGAGCAGTACTTC | 13 | - | TRBV28 | TRBD1 | TRBJ2-7
CASKGAGPGELFF | TGCGCCAGCAAAGGAGCGGGGCCCGGGGAGCTGTTTTTT | 13 | - | TRBV10-1 | TRBD2 | TRBJ2-2
CASSLAVGGPLIHEQYF | TGTGCCAGCAGCTTAGCCGTCGGGGGGCCCCTGATCCACGAGCAGTACTTC | 17 | medium-sized | TRBV7-8 | - | TRBJ2-7
CASSPVDRGSNQPQHF | TGTGCCAGTAGTCCCGTTGACAGGGGAAGCAATCAGCCCCAGCATTTT | 16 | - | TRBV19 | TRBD1 | TRBJ1-5
CASSLVAAGIYEQYF | TGTGCCAGCAGCTTAGTGGCGGCGGGGATCTACGAGCAGTACTTC | 15 | - | TRBV11-2 | - | TRBJ2-7
CASSPSMANTGELFF | TGTGCCAGTAGTCCGTCTATGGCGAACACCGGGGAGCTGTTTTTT | 15 | - | TRBV19 | - | TRBJ2-2
CASSVEGARGEKLFF | TGTGCCAGCAGCGTAGAAGGGGCCCGAGGAGAAAAACTGTTTTTT | 15 | - | TRBV9 | - | TRBJ1-4
CASTNEGAGNQPQHF | TGTGCCAGCACTAACGAGGGGGCGGGCAATCAGCCCCAGCATTTT | 15 | - | TRBV28 | TRBD1 | TRBJ1-5
CASSLGQVNTGELFF | TGTGCCAGCAGCTTGGGACAGGTCAACACCGGGGAGCTGTTTTTT | 15 | - | TRBV5-5 | - | TRBJ2-2
CASSLDNSGNTIYF | TGTGCCAGCAGCTTGGACAACTCTGGAAACACCATATATTTT | 14 | - | TRBV7-2 | - | TRBJ1-3
CATGLAGQETQYF | TGTGCCACCGGACTAGCGGGTCAAGAGACCCAGTACTTC | 13 | few | TRBV19 | TRBD2 | TRBJ2-5
CASSLAGETQYF | TGCGCCAGCAGCTTGGCCGGGGAGACCCAGTACTTC | 12 | - | TRBV5-1 | - | TRBJ2-5
CASSPRGGEKAQHF | TGTGCCAGCAGTCCCCGGGGGGGGGAAAAGGCCCAGCATTTT | 14 | - | TRBV6-6 | - | TRBJ1-5
CASRNGRGTGNEKLFF | TGTGCCAGCAGAAACGGGCGGGGGACAGGGAACGAAAAACTGTTTTTT | 16 | - | TRBV28 | TRBD1 | TRBJ1-4
CATSRDKVRGGYSYEQYF | TGTGCCACCAGCAGAGATAAGGTTCGAGGAGGTTACTCCTACGAGCAGTACTTC | 18 | - | TRBV15 | - | TRBJ2-7
CASSPNTDTQYF | TGTGCCAGCAGCCCAAACACAGATACGCAGTATTTT | 12 | once | TRBV11-2 | - | TRBJ2-3
CASSPSHEQYF | TGTGCCAGCAGTCCGAGTCACGAGCAGTACTTC | 11 | few | TRBV6-2/TRBV6-3 | - | TRBJ2-7
CASSPTGSRSPLHF | TGCGCCAGCAGTCCTACAGGGTCCAGATCACCCCTCCACTTT | 14 | - | TRBV5-1 | - | TRBJ1-6
CASSLGSYTQYF | TGTGCCAGCAGCTTAGGGAGCTATACGCAGTATTTT | 12 | - | TRBV11-1 | - | TRBJ2-3
CASRRDRVLRTDTQYF | TGTGCCAGCAGAAGGGACAGGGTACTCCGCACAGATACGCAGTATTTT | 16 | - | TRBV5-6 | TRBD1 | TRBJ2-3
CASSISRVADTQYF | TGTGCCAGTAGTATCAGCAGGGTCGCAGATACGCAGTATTTT | 14 | - | TRBV19 | - | TRBJ2-3
CASSFGRRETQYF | TGTGCCAGCAGCTTCGGTAGGAGAGAGACCCAGTACTTC | 13 | - | TRBV7-2 | - | TRBJ2-5
CASSPARRWADTQYF | TGTGCCAGCAGCCCAGCTAGGAGATGGGCAGATACGCAGTATTTT | 15 | - | TRBV3-1/TRBV3-2 | - | TRBJ2-3
CASSDHGGAYEQYF | TGTGCCAGCAGCGACCACGGGGGGGCCTACGAGCAGTACTTC | 14 | - | TRBV6-2/TRBV6-3 | TRBD2 | TRBJ2-7
CASSSGTGYEQYF | TGTGCCAGCAGCTCCGGGACAGGCTACGAGCAGTACTTC | 13 | - | TRBV11-3 | TRBD1 | TRBJ2-7
CASSLGGLNTEAFF | TGTGCCAGCAGCTTAGGGGGGCTGAACACTGAAGCTTTCTTT | 14 | - | TRBV7-2 | - | TRBJ1-1